This TCR beta chain is drawn from a study of blood T cells in healthy people across ages. Findings of the study overall: Naive T cell percentage and TCR beta diversity correlated strongly.

Approximately 9.2 milliliters was the volume of peripheral blood drawn from each donor. Isolation yielded PBMCs, at least 7 million per sample, in every case. About this clonotype: Its antigen is not identified.

Combining a sample-barcoded 5' primer with a J-beta primer mix, a second PCR ran for about 6 to 12 cycles. TCRdb recomputed calls from the 5' RACE reads with MiXCR, one row per CDR3 protein. The table includes over 500,000 distinct CDR3 sequences, 45% to 60% detected once. Germline CDR1 and CDR2: SGHTA and FQGNSA. V lost 0 bases to trimming and J lost 8 bases, with 17 bases between them. The CDR3 extends over 16 amino acids. The source material was blood. V usage is TRBV7-2 and J usage is TRBJ2-1, with a weak D call TRBD2 (5 bases). The receptor comes from an elderly woman in good health. CDR3 protein: CASSLAPRRSGDEQFF. CDR3 nucleotides: TGTGCCAGCAGCTTAGCGCCTCGGAGGTCCGGGGATGAGCAGTTCTTC.